This T cell receptor beta chain was identified in a study of cytomegalovirus exposure and HLA in healthy donors (dated 2017 in TCRdb). With respect to the entire study: An earlier analysis of roughly 500 of the donors reported about 280 Gb of sequence data and around 120 million unique TCR beta sequences obtained from about 200 million T cells. An early release that covered about 600 HLA-typed donors contained about 290 gigabases of sequencing data and roughly 84 million unique TCR sequences. Among the roughly 400 genotyped donors, under 90% belonged to the genetic ancestry cluster associated with self-reported Caucasian donors. The study aimed to test whether cataloging public T cell receptors could reveal signatures of past pathogen exposure. The T cell repertoires of 700 or so subjects were profiled by immunosequencing and related to cytomegalovirus serostatus. Along with the approximately 600-subject first cohort, a separate validation cohort of around 110 different subjects was used. High-throughput TCR immunosequencing, statistical association of individual TCRs with disease status, and machine learning were combined to predict cytomegalovirus infection status. A later analysis re-analyzed previously published TCR beta repertoires from 666 donors and added high-resolution HLA genotyping to study TCR occurrence patterns. Rather than drawing on any new phenotypic data, the later analysis identified candidate immune exposures from TCR beta sequences and the way those sequences occurred across donors. An earlier analysis of approximately 580 of the donors used high-throughput TCR beta sequencing to judge whether each TCR beta V gene segment behaved as functional or pseudogenic. Donor age, sex, ethnicity and CMV serostatus were compiled alongside the repertoire data. In a later genetic analysis, genome-wide SNP genotypes for about 65% of the roughly 670 donors were used, and that subset was treated as a discovery cohort. All discovery cohort repertoires had been generated on a single sequencing platform. Class I and class II HLA loci were covered by the typing at four-digit resolution. The number of donors typed differed by locus, with roughly 620-640 for A, B, C, DRB1 and DQB1, more than 500 for DQA1, under 610 for DPA1, and around 450 for DPB1. Because of strong linkage in the cohort, four or five DR-DQ haplotypes were treated as single units for association and clustering. Among 300 to 500 genotyped donors of the cohort, an average of approximately 200,000 unique TCR beta nucleotide sequences was sequenced per donor, of which roughly 18% were non-productive.

The cohort was made up of under 800 healthy bone marrow donors. All cohort members were sampled while nominally healthy, although unrecorded immune exposures were likely present. The donor tested CMV seronegative, placing the donor among the 350 or so seronegative members of the cohort. A peripheral blood sample was provided by each donor, and peripheral blood mononuclear cells were used for TCR beta sequencing. The Qiagen DNeasy Blood Extraction Kit was used to extract genomic DNA from the blood cell samples. Library method: the immunoSEQ multiplex PCR assay. For the multiplex PCR, a mixture combining 60 forward primers for TCR Vbeta segments and 13 reverse primers for TCR Jbeta segments was used. The CDR3 region of rearranged TCR beta genes was amplified from genomic DNA by a multiplex PCR assay. Amplified TCR beta libraries were sequenced as 87-base-pair reads on the Illumina HiSeq System. As for how the authors treated the data: Across the 700 or so repertoires, a later analysis counted some 80 million unique TCR beta chains, roughly 11 million of which were shared by at least two donors. To remove PCR and sequencing errors, raw reads were error-corrected and collapsed into unique sequences using a nearest-neighbor algorithm that merged closely related sequences. To assign V, D and J gene segments, CDR3 sequences were aligned to IMGT reference sequences. For a sequence to be retained, a match of at least six nucleotides was required to both a V gene segment and a J gene segment. Rearrangements were classified as productive when the CDR3 lacked stop codons and remained in frame with V and J, and all other rearrangements were classified as non-productive. CDR3 was defined according to IMGT convention as the region running from the second conserved V-encoded cysteine to the conserved J-encoded phenylalanine. Sequences without an unambiguous match to a single V gene segment were excluded from the earlier analysis of a few hundred of the donors. An earlier analysis of a few hundred of the donors called V segments functional above 56.7% productive rearrangements and segregating when the between-donor standard deviation exceeded 5%. A statistical classification framework was built to diagnose cytomegalovirus status from the catalog of TCR beta chain sequences. V and J gene assignment, in a later analysis, came from comparing TCR nucleotide sequences with IMGT/GENE-DB human TR gene sequences. Using the TCRdist pipeline, a later analysis assigned CDR3 sequences along with most-parsimonious VDJ recombination scenarios. A later analysis defined each TCR beta chain by its CDR3 amino acid sequence plus V-gene family, and excluded reads lacking a unique V-gene family. As a way to deal with suspected cross-contamination and a sequencing artifact, a later analysis dropped 450 to 600 nucleotide sequences that were highly shared and had low generation probability. A later analysis calculated a clonal expansion index for each public chain from normalized within-repertoire ranks of inferred template counts. A later analysis computed generation probabilities with a VDJ recombination model fitted to out-of-frame rearrangements, and checked the results against IGoR. A later analysis scored TCR-TCR, TCR-HLA and TCR-CMV co-occurrence with hypergeometric tests, applying a repertoire-size bias correction to TCR pairs. To estimate false discovery rates, a later analysis permuted the HLA or CMV assignments 20 times. In a later analysis, co-occurring TCRs were grouped using DBSCAN, with TCRdist sequence similarity added in when clustering inside HLA-allele-positive subsets. Co-occurrence clustering excluded repertoires with fewer than 30,000 or more than 120,000 public chains, plus five with anomalous nucleotide sharing. TCRdb took over this immuneACCESS table, retaining in-frame rearrangements with V and J assigned. Such tables are incomplete; in checked studies, under half of the missing clones stem from an unresolved V gene, and the remainder is unexplained. D and trimming come from the DNA, and the V and J calls and clone size come from that table. This sample holds over 60,000 clones; 75% were observed only once. Of the sample, 9.5% to 15% falls within the top ten clones.

The CDR3 spans 13 residues, from the cysteine through the phenylalanine. The entry retains the CDR3 DNA only, 39 bases that are in frame from base 1. The junction carries 18 bases between V and J, which are trimmed by 5 bases and 11 bases respectively. The germline V gene sets CDR1 to SGHTA and CDR2 to FQGNSA. Broad study findings and their caveats: Presence/absence analyses assumed roughly uniform sequencing depth across donors, an assumption that may not hold. An association between a missense DCLRE1C variant and V-gene and J-gene trimming of TCR beta chains was found in a later genetic analysis and replicated in an independent cohort. A further reported finding was that TCR beta sequences accurately predicted the HLA-A and HLA-B alleles for most subjects in the first cohort. A later analysis found that TCR association rates varied across HLA loci, with DRB1 alleles showing the most associated TCRs and HLA-C alleles the fewest. In a later analysis, several top co-occurrence clusters were reported to appear linked to parvovirus B19, influenza, CMV and Epstein-Barr virus. At a false discovery rate of 0.05, a later analysis linked about 16,000 TCR beta sequences to specific HLA alleles. Because counts were too low, 15 or so rarely observed V segments, including chromosome 9 orphons, were excluded from the earlier analysis of 587 of the donors. Correlated functional status among segregating V segments might reflect linkage disequilibrium, but an unknown experimental factor could not be ruled out. In vitro tests confirmed that a few of the cytomegalovirus-associated TCR beta chains recognize cytomegalovirus antigens. Cytomegalovirus status was reported to be diagnosed by the classifier with high specificity and sensitivity in both the original and validation cohorts. A total of fewer than 200 TCR beta chains were listed by the study as associated with cytomegalovirus. The cohort was sequenced for TCR beta chains only, and without alpha or paired-chain data the features that could be detected were limited. An earlier analysis of some 590 of the donors showed that most TCR beta V segments appeared in productive rearrangements either about 90% or about 30% of the time, which broadly matched IMGT annotations. Most TCR sequences were observed very rarely across donors, whereas some public TCRs were present in many individuals. Compared with the approximately 720-donor mean, donors in an Asian-associated ancestry cluster had fewer N-insertions in productive TCRs, according to a later genetic analysis. In a later analysis, HLA-associated TCR beta chains showed more clonal expansion and lower generation probabilities than non-associated chains that were equally common. For the cohort, immune exposure information was limited to CMV serostatus. According to a later analysis, most CMV-associated TCR beta chains appeared to be HLA-restricted, and the HLA associations seemed to be driven largely by CMV exposure. Assigning TCR associations to individual alleles was difficult when HLA alleles, especially DR and DQ, strongly co-occurred. The authors suggested that the approach could potentially be extended to other disease states and immunological phenotypes. A cluster of highly shared sequence variants was judged likely to be a technical artifact of the sequencing pipeline. Because the 87-base-pair reads could not distinguish some IMGT-functional V segments, including TRBV6-2 and TRBV6-3, those segments were excluded. HLA typing was unavailable for some donors at each locus, so association tests used only the typed subset.

Of note for this clone: The specificity of this receptor is unknown. Per-base qualities were not stored, and no clone one base away is much larger.

What was sequenced was PBMCs. The chain uses TRBV7-2 and TRBJ2-5; the D gene is perhaps TRBD1, from 6 matching bases. This receptor was identified in a man aged 70-80 years in good health and CMV-seronegative. The CDR3 reads CASSPRQEGEQYF. The DNA sequence reads TGTGCCAGCAGCCCCCGACAGGAAGGTGAGCAGTACTTC.